Presented here are 20 T cell receptor beta chains from one specimen sequenced in a study of naive CD8 T cells in extremely preterm neonates. Data came from immunoSEQ multiplex PCR; TCRdb stores just in-frame clones and leaves some out. Among 5,500 to 7,500 clones listed, just under 98% were seen once. Source material: naive CD8+ T cells from blood. These receptors all come from a human donor in good health.

This chain joins TRBV10-3 and TRBJ2-2; 8 positions agree with TRBD2. The CDR3 length is 15 residues. Per germline, CDR1 ENHRY and CDR2 SYGVKD. Losses at the gene ends were 10 bases for V and 6 bases for J; bases not matched to a gene: 13. For the CDR3, the DNA is TGTGCCACCGGCGGGACTAGTCTTATAGCCGGGGAGCTGTTTTTT. Translation gives CATGGTSLIAGELFF.

This chain joins TRBV2 and TRBJ1-1; 12 bases line up with TRBD1. The CDR3 runs 16 residues. Per germline, CDR1 SNHLY and CDR2 FYNNEI. V lost 4 bases, J lost 4 bases, and 7 bases stayed unmatched. CDR3 sequence (DNA): TGTGCCAGCAGTGTGGGGACAGGGGGCGTGGGCACTGAAGCTTTCTTT. Its translation is CASSVGTGGVGTEAFF.

V is TRBV29-1 and J is TRBJ1-1; TRBD1 is a possible D gene (6 bases). The V gene lost 4 bases and the J gene lost 4 bases, with 13 bases spanning the gap. Germline assignment: CDR1 SQVTM and CDR2 ANQGSEA. The CDR3 consists of 13 residues. The chain's CDR3 is CSVGGRGVTEAFF. The CDR3 nucleotides read TGCAGCGTTGGAGGCAGGGGAGTCACTGAAGCTTTCTTT. The full variable domain, rest sourced from reference TRBV29-1 and TRBJ1-1, is SAVISQKPSRDICQRGTSLTIQCQVDSQVTMMFWYRQQPGQSLTLIATANQGSEATYESGFVIDKFPISRPNLTFSTLTVSNMSPEDSSIYLCSVGGRGVTEAFFGQGTRLTVV.

The V and J genes are TRBV16 and TRBJ1-4; 7 bases are a match to TRBD1. The V and J ends lost 2 bases and 3 bases, in that order; junction bases with no gene match: 6. The germline gives CDR1 KGHSY, CDR2 FQNENV. The CDR3 contains 16 residues. This CDR3 is CASSQTTGAANEKLFF. CDR3 nucleotides: TGTGCCAGCAGCCAAACCACAGGGGCCGCTAATGAAAAACTGTTTTTT.

The rearrangement links TRBV11-2 to TRBJ2-7, with TRBD2 as a possible D gene (6 bases). The CDR3 covers 14 residues. The V gene lost 0 bases and the J gene lost 5 bases, with 11 bases spanning the gap. CDR1 and CDR2 (germline): SGHAT, FQNNGV. The CDR3 loop is CASSLDSSVDEQYF. CDR3 in DNA: TGTGCCAGCAGCTTAGATTCTAGCGTCGACGAGCAGTACTTC.

CDR3 residues: CASSQRGQTTTYNEQFF. The CDR3 coding sequence is TGTGCCAGCTCACAGAGAGGACAGACCACAACCTACAATGAGCAGTTCTTC. The gene calls are TRBV18 and TRBJ2-1; possible D gene TRBD1, 6 bases. Deletions cut 4 bases from V and 2 bases from J, with 18 bases between. The germline gives CDR1 KGHSH, CDR2 LQKENI. The CDR3 spans 17 residues.

The genes are TRBV11-2 and TRBJ1-2, with D possibly TRBD1 on 5 matching bases. Germline V gives CDR1 SGHAT, CDR2 FQNNGV. The V end lost 5 bases, the J end lost 10 bases, and 14 bases lay between the germline ends. There are 12 residues in the CDR3. The CDR3 here is CASSPQQDYYTF. In DNA, the CDR3 is TGTGCCAGCAGCCCCCAACAGGACTACTACACCTTC.

The V gene is TRBV19, the J gene TRBJ1-5; possible D gene TRBD1, 6 bases. The CDR3 spans 14 residues. Germline loops: CDR1 LNHDA, CDR2 SQIVND (reference sequence). V was pared by 3 bases and J by 6 bases, with 12 bases between. CDR3 protein: CASSISQGIQPQHF. The CDR3 DNA sequence: TGTGCCAGTAGTATTTCTCAGGGGATTCAGCCCCAGCATTTT.

The chain uses TRBV5-6 and TRBJ2-7; 7 bases are shared with TRBD1. This CDR3 is 13 amino acids long. Germline V gene data show CDR1 as SGHDT and CDR2 as YYEEEE. J lost 6 bases, V lost 0 bases, and 3 bases had no gene match. The CDR3 nucleotides are TGTGCCAGCAGCTTGGACCCAGGGGGCGAGCAGTACTTC. It codes for CASSLDPGGEQYF.

The chain has TRBV6-6 and TRBJ1-1; TRBD1 might be the D (5 bases). From germline, CDR1 is MNHNY and CDR2 SVGAGI (reference sequence). V lost 2 bases, J lost 4 bases, and 17 bases lay in between. CDR3 size: 16 residues. DNA for the CDR3: TGTGCCAGCAGTTACGGGGGGGGGACGGAAGGCACTGAAGCTTTCTTT. Translated, it gives CASSYGGGTEGTEAFF.

The rearrangement uses TRBV9 and TRBJ2-2; D gene unclear. This CDR3 has 14 residues. Germline V CDR1 and CDR2: SGDLS, YYNGEE. Trimming took 1 base from V and 2 from J, leaving 6 bases between them. The CDR3 here is CASSVNSNTGELFF. The CDR3, as DNA: TGTGCCAGCAGCGTAAACTCCAACACCGGGGAGCTGTTTTTT.

This chain joins TRBV19 and TRBJ2-3; 12 positions agree with TRBD2. The CDR3 totals 16 residues. Germline V gene lookup returns CDR1 LNHDA and CDR2 SQIVND (reference sequence). V lost 4 bases and J lost 2; bases outside the gene matches: 4. CDR3 protein: CASSTRLAGDTDTQYF. The CDR3 DNA sequence: TGTGCCAGTAGTACCCGACTAGCGGGAGACACAGATACGCAGTATTTT. Drawing the rest from reference TRBV19 and TRBJ2-3, the complete variable domain is DGGITQSPKYLFRKEGQNVTLSCEQNLNHDAMYWYRQDPGQGLRLIYYSQIVNDFQKGDIAEGYSVSREKKESFPLTVTSAQKNPTAFYLCASSTRLAGDTDTQYFGPGTRLTVL.

The chain joins TRBV9 to TRBJ2-1; a possible D gene is TRBD2 (6 bases). The V end was cut by 4 bases, the J end by 5 bases, with 19 bases between. CDR1 SGDLS and CDR2 YYNGEE come from the germline V gene. The CDR3 extends over 16 amino acids. The CDR3 is CASSLFSSVNNNEQFF. CDR3 nucleotides: TGTGCCAGCAGCCTCTTTTCTAGCGTGAATAACAATGAGCAGTTCTTC.

A few counts support this clone. The rearrangement uses TRBV7-9 and TRBJ1-2, with D unresolved. Germline assignment: CDR1 SEHNR and CDR2 FQNEAQ (reference sequence). CDR3 length equals 15 residues. Trimming stripped 5 bases from V and 4 bases from J, with 17 bases between. CDR3 region: CASSTTSPAFYGYTF. For the CDR3, the DNA is TGTGCCAGCAGCACTACCAGCCCCGCGTTCTATGGCTACACCTTC.

This clone appeared a single time. The gene calls are TRBV5-1 and TRBJ2-3; D is uncertain. The length of the CDR3 is 13 residues. Germline-derived CDR1 and CDR2 are SGHRS and YFSETQ. The V gene lost 0 bases and the J gene lost 4 bases, with 6 bases spanning the gap. CDR3 DNA sequence: TGCGCCAGCAGCTTGGCCTCTCCAGATACGCAGTATTTT. Residues: CASSLASPDTQYF.

The gene calls are TRBV5-6 and TRBJ1-2, with 9 bases that match TRBD1. CDR1 and CDR2 (germline): SGHDT, YYEEEE. After removal of 7 bases from V and 8 bases from J, the junction contained 9 bases not matched to a gene. The CDR3 extends over 13 amino acids. The CDR3, as DNA: TGTGCCAGCGAACCGGGACAGGGAATGGGCTACACCTTC. Amino acids: CASEPGQGMGYTF.

This chain links TRBV13 with TRBJ2-1, with 11 positions matching TRBD2. CDR3 length: 15 amino acids. Per germline, CDR1 PRHDT and CDR2 FYEKMQ (reference sequence). V lost 5 bases and J lost 4; bases outside the gene matches: 4. As DNA, the CDR3 is TGTGCCAGCAGCCCGGGGACTAGCGGTTACAATGAGCAGTTCTTC. Translated: CASSPGTSGYNEQFF.

The V call is TRBV5-1, the J call TRBJ2-3; D ambiguous. From germline, CDR1 is SGHRS and CDR2 YFSETQ. Trimming pared 7 bases from V and 1 base from J, leaving 19 bases between. This CDR3 contains 16 residues. This chain's CDR3 is CASAERLARRTDTQYF. The CDR3 nucleotides read TGCGCCAGCGCCGAAAGACTCGCAAGACGCACAGATACGCAGTATTTT.

V usage is TRBV6-1 and J usage is TRBJ2-3, with D possibly TRBD1 on 6 matching bases. The germline gives CDR1 MNHNS, CDR2 SASEGT. This CDR3 contains 14 residues. Trimming shortened V by 7 bases and J by 5 bases, and 16 bases separated the two germline ends. CDR3 amino acids: CASNPVEDRDTQYF. The DNA for the CDR3 is TGTGCCAGCAATCCAGTTGAGGACAGAGATACGCAGTATTTT.

The chain carries TRBV30 and TRBJ1-5; the D is unclear. There are 15 residues in the CDR3. Deletions cut 1 base from V and 9 bases from J, with 19 bases between. Germline CDR1 is GTSNPN and CDR2 is SVGIG (reference sequence). The CDR3 coding sequence is TGTGCCTGGAGTGAACCGCTCAGTCCCGGCGGGCCCCAGCATTTT. It yields the protein CAWSEPLSPGGPQHF.